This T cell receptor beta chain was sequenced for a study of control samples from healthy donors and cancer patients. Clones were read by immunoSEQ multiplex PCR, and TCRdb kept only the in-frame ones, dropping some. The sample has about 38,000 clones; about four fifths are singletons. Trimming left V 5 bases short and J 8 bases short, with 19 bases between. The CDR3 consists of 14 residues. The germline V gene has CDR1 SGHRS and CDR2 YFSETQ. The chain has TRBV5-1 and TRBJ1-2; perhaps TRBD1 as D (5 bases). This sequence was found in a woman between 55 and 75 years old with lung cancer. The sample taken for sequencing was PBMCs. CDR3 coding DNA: TGCGCCAGCAGGTCCCGGGCACACGAGGGGGGCTACACCTTC. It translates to CASRSRAHEGGYTF.